A selection of T cell receptor beta chains follows, all from one sample in a study of shared clonotypes between healthy human individuals. Generated by immunoSEQ multiplex PCR, the TCRdb table keeps only in-frame clones and is missing some. Counted here are 2 million to 2.5 million clones, approximately 94% occurring once; the ten biggest clones make up around 0.13%. Sequenced sample: naive CD4+ T cells sorted from blood. The origin of the receptors is a man between 18 and 29 years old in good health. CDR3s include the opening cysteine and the closing phenylalanine or tryptophan. The order of the fields is J gene, V gene, D gene, clone size, CDR3 DNA, CDR3 protein. A D gene is named only where the DNA matches it firmly. The size field is filled for only some rows; it gives once, few, many or a size class.

>TRBJ2-7|TRBV6-5|TRBD2|NA
TGTGCCAGCAGTTCAGCGGGAGGCAGTTACGAGCAGTACTTC
CASSSAGGSYEQYF
>TRBJ2-5|TRBV2|TRBD2|NA
TGTGCCAGCAAGAAACTAGCGGGGGGACAAGAGACCCAGTACTTC
CASKKLAGGQETQYF
>TRBJ2-1|TRBV27|TRBD2|NA
TGTGCCAGCAGTTTATTACTAGCGGGAGGGGATCGGTTCTTC
CASSLLLAGGDRFF
>TRBJ1-5|TRBV19|NA|NA
TGTGCCAGTAGTATACAAGGCGGGAATCAGCCCCAGCATTTT
CASSIQGGNQPQHF
>TRBJ1-5|TRBV6-5|NA|NA
TGTGCCAGCAGTCAAGACAGGAATCAGCCCCAGCATTTT
CASSQDRNQPQHF
>TRBJ2-2|TRBV11-2|NA|NA
TGTGCCAGCAGCCCCGGGAAACTAAACACCGGGGAGCTGTTTTTT
CASSPGKLNTGELFF
>TRBJ1-6|TRBV5-1|NA|NA
TGCGCCAGCAGCTTGGCCATTGGGCAGGGGAATTCACCCCTCCACTTT
CASSLAIGQGNSPLHF
>TRBJ1-4|TRBV7-9|NA|NA
TGTGCCAGCAGTCTGAACCTAGACAGGACCAATGAAAAACTGTTTTTT
CASSLNLDRTNEKLFF
>TRBJ2-1|TRBV6-1|NA|NA
TGTGCCAGCAGGGCGACAGGCTCCCACAATGAGCAGTTCTTC
CASRATGSHNEQFF
>TRBJ1-6|TRBV5-4|TRBD1|NA
TGTGCCAGCAGCTTGTCCAGGGGGCAAGGTTCACCCCTCCACTTT
CASSLSRGQGSPLHF
>TRBJ2-7|TRBV6-6|TRBD1|once
TGTGCCAGCAGTAGGGACAGGGCGAAACACGAGCAGTACTTC
CASSRDRAKHEQYF
>TRBJ2-5|TRBV18|NA|NA
TGTGCCAGCTCAGGGGGGACTGAGGAGACCCAGTACTTC
CASSGGTEETQYF
>TRBJ1-1|TRBV7-8|NA|NA
TGTGCCAGCAGCCTTTCTAGGTTCATGAACACTGAAGCTTTCTTT
CASSLSRFMNTEAFF
>TRBJ1-4|TRBV7-9|NA|once
TGTGCCAGCAGCTTTGACAGTGCAACTAATGAAAAACTGTTTTTT
CASSFDSATNEKLFF
>TRBJ2-6|TRBV7-7|NA|NA
TGTGCTAGCAGCCCCATCCGCTCTGGGGCCAACGTCCTGACTTTC
CASSPIRSGANVLTF
>TRBJ2-4|TRBV7-2|TRBD2|once
TGTGCCAGCAGCTTAGAGCGGGGGGGAAACATTCAGTACTTC
CASSLERGGNIQYF
>TRBJ2-1|TRBV7-9|NA|NA
TGTGCCAGCAGCTTAGTGTCCGGGGGAAATGAGCAGTTCTTC
CASSLVSGGNEQFF
>TRBJ2-5|TRBV4-2|TRBD1|NA
TGTGCCAGCAGCCTTTGGGGACAGGGGGTTGCAGAGACCCAGTACTTC
CASSLWGQGVAETQYF
>TRBJ2-3|TRBV18|NA|NA
TGTGCCAGCTCACCACCGGGGACACCGACAGATACGCAGTATTTT
CASSPPGTPTDTQYF
>TRBJ1-5|TRBV4-3|TRBD1|NA
TGCGCCAGCAGCCAGAATACCGTTAAGACAGGGGTAGCAGGGGTTCAGCCCCAGCATTTT
CASSQNTVKTGVAGVQPQHF
>TRBJ1-6|TRBV5-6|NA|NA
TGTGCCAGCAGCTTAGACACCAGGGGTTCACCCCTCCACTTT
CASSLDTRGSPLHF
>TRBJ2-1|TRBV7-2|TRBD2|NA
TGTGCCAGCAGCTTCCCGGGGGGAGTTAATGAGCAGTTCTTC
CASSFPGGVNEQFF
>TRBJ2-7|TRBV5-1|NA|once
TGCGCCAGCAGCGCACAGGGAGTGCGACCCTACGAGCAGTACTTC
CASSAQGVRPYEQYF
>TRBJ2-4|TRBV19|NA|NA
TGTGCCAGTAGCCCCGGGACTGCTGTAGCCAAAAACATTCAGTACTTC
CASSPGTAVAKNIQYF
>TRBJ2-5|TRBV5-4|NA|NA
TGTGCCAGCAGCACCGACCGGGGGACCCAGTACTTC
CASSTDRGTQYF
>TRBJ1-2|TRBV9|NA|NA
TGTGCCAGCAGCGCCGGTCCCTATGGCTACACCTTC
CASSAGPYGYTF
>TRBJ2-7|TRBV4-1|TRBD1|NA
TGCGCCAGCAGCCAAGTTGACAGGGCCAGCGAGCAGTACTTC
CASSQVDRASEQYF
>TRBJ2-7|TRBV19|TRBD1|NA
TGTGCCAGTAGTGCCAAACCCGACAGGGGACTTGGAATCGGAGTATTC
CASSAKPDRGLGIGVF
>TRBJ2-6|TRBV7-9|TRBD1|NA
TGTGCCAACCTGGGGGACGGACAGGGGGAGCCCTCTGGGGCCAACGTCCTGACTTTC
CANLGDGQGEPSGANVLTF
>TRBJ2-2|TRBV9|NA|NA
TGTGCCAGCAGTCCGACAGGGAACACCGGGGAGCTGTTTTTT
CASSPTGNTGELFF
>TRBJ2-2|TRBV5-1|NA|NA
TGCGCCAGCAGGTCGGGGCTACGGCTTTCCGGGGAGCTGTTTTTT
CASRSGLRLSGELFF
>TRBJ2-7|TRBV5-1|NA|NA
TGCGCCAGCAGCCCCACCCCCAGGGAGCGGAGCGAGCAGTACTTC
CASSPTPRERSEQYF
>TRBJ1-5|TRBV6-5|NA|NA
TGTGCCAGCAGTCGGGCAGAGTATCAGCCCCAGCATTTT
CASSRAEYQPQHF
>TRBJ2-7|TRBV19|NA|NA
TGTGCCAGTAGTGCGGACCTCAACTCCTACGAGCAGTACTTC
CASSADLNSYEQYF
>TRBJ2-7|TRBV4-1|NA|NA
TGCGCCAGCAGCCAACCCGGGACAAAATACGAGCAGTACTTC
CASSQPGTKYEQYF
>TRBJ2-3|TRBV4-3|NA|NA
TGCGCCAGCAGCCAAGGATCTAGCGACGGTGCAGATACGCAGTATTTT
CASSQGSSDGADTQYF
>TRBJ1-2|TRBV5-4|NA|NA
TGTGCCAGCAGCTTGGGTGGTAGGGAGGATGGCTACACCTTC
CASSLGGREDGYTF